The clone carrying this T cell receptor (beta chain) has only one observation. The cohort comprised adults aged about 18 to 100 years residing in 24 US areas. Donors of Cohort 3 who recovered were those that had two negative PCRs, clearance, or symptom resolution. The data stem from a study of blood T cell repertoires in COVID-19. Under the authors' procedure: Amplification from reference gene primers served as the basis for estimated nucleated cell counts. Some clones are missing from TCRdb's copy, which holds only in-frame ones; the method was immunoSEQ multiplex PCR. D and trimming come from the DNA, and the V and J calls and clone size come from that table. The sample has some 490,000 clones; roughly nine tenths are singletons. With V trimmed by 4 bases and J by 5 bases, 7 bases remained unmatched. Germline CDR1 is ENHRY and CDR2 is SYGVKD. The CDR3 totals 14 residues.

This chain connects TRBV10-3 to TRBJ1-1; TRBD1 aligns across 7 bases. This TCR was recovered from an older woman who had recovered from COVID-19. Input material: PBMCs or T cells enriched from blood (not recorded which). CDR3 amino acids: CAISAGTVGTEAFF. The CDR3 DNA reads TGTGCCATCAGTGCAGGGACAGTAGGAACTGAAGCTTTCTTT.